Included here is one TCR beta chain sequence, with context. Its specificity is unknown. Germline V lookup: CDR1 MDHEN, CDR2 SYDVKM. V lost 6 bases and J 0 bases, leaving 2 bases between the germline ends. This CDR3 has 11 residues. Measured with immunoSEQ multiplex PCR; TCRdb has only the in-frame clones, and not every one. Among about 60,000 clones listed, 85% were seen once. The sample belongs to a study of OX40 agonist ivuxolimab in advanced cancers. Study information: It was ivuxolimab, an agonistic anti-OX40 (CD134) antibody, that patients were treated with.

Study findings and constraints: The study observed clonal expansion of CD4+ and CD8+ blood T cells by week 6 at 0.1 to 3.0 mg/kg. Some nonresponders likewise displayed low normalized T-cell clonal expansion.

The material sequenced was CD4+ or CD8+ T cells sorted from blood, taken in a trial of the OX40 agonist ivuxolimab. This clonotype was sampled from an adult with an advanced solid tumor such as melanoma, head and neck, liver or kidney cancer. This rearrangement joins TRBV28 to TRBJ1-2; D gene unclear. The CDR3 loop is CASSSNYGYTF. CDR3 in DNA: TGTGCCAGCAGCTCTAACTATGGCTACACCTTC.